These T cell receptor beta chains were read from a single sample in a study of cytomegalovirus exposure and HLA in healthy donors. Produced via immunoSEQ multiplex PCR; TCRdb's table is partial and in-frame only. The sample lists 250,000 to 300,000 clones, around 87% occurring once. The sequencing sample was made of PBMCs. The source is a woman under 30 in good health and CMV-seronegative. The CDR3 runs from the conserved cysteine through the conserved F or W. Fields, in order: V gene, clone size, J gene, D gene, CDR3 protein, CDR3 DNA. The D gene is left open where the match is weak. Not all rows give a size; the values are once, few, many and, for expanded clones, a class.

v_gene: TRBV28
abundance: .
j_gene: TRBJ2-7
d_gene: TRBD1
CDR3aa: CASRPQGVKAYEQYF
CDR3nt: TGTGCCAGCAGGCCGCAGGGGGTTAAAGCCTACGAGCAGTACTTC

v_gene: TRBV9
abundance: .
j_gene: TRBJ1-6
d_gene: TRBD1
CDR3aa: CASSPEDRDSSPLHF
CDR3nt: TGTGCCAGCAGCCCCGAAGACAGGGATTCTTCACCCCTCCACTTT

v_gene: TRBV29-1
abundance: .
j_gene: TRBJ1-2
d_gene: .
CDR3aa: CSVDYRSNYGYTF
CDR3nt: TGCAGCGTTGACTACCGCTCTAACTATGGCTACACCTTC

v_gene: TRBV5-4
abundance: .
j_gene: TRBJ2-2
d_gene: .
CDR3aa: CASSLGAGPPGELFF
CDR3nt: TGTGCCAGCAGCTTGGGTGCAGGTCCGCCCGGGGAGCTGTTTTTT

v_gene: TRBV19
abundance: .
j_gene: TRBJ1-2
d_gene: TRBD1
CDR3aa: CASSMDRGGYGYTF
CDR3nt: TGTGCCAGTAGTATGGACAGGGGAGGCTATGGCTACACCTTC

v_gene: TRBV6-6
abundance: once
j_gene: TRBJ1-2
d_gene: .
CDR3aa: CASSLSQDIGNGYTF
CDR3nt: TGTGCCAGCAGTCTTAGTCAGGACATAGGAAATGGCTACACCTTC

v_gene: TRBV2
abundance: .
j_gene: TRBJ1-5
d_gene: TRBD1
CDR3aa: CASSGGQINQPQHF
CDR3nt: TGTGCCAGCAGCGGGGGACAGATCAATCAGCCCCAGCATTTT

v_gene: TRBV7-3
abundance: .
j_gene: TRBJ1-6
d_gene: .
CDR3aa: CAAAGSLNVLLPLHF
CDR3nt: TGTGCCGCTGCCGGGTCTCTTAATGTGTTGCTGCCCCTCCACTTT

v_gene: TRBV15
abundance: .
j_gene: TRBJ2-5
d_gene: .
CDR3aa: CATSRSTGPETQYF
CDR3nt: TGTGCCACCAGCAGGTCCACAGGGCCCGAGACCCAGTACTTC

v_gene: TRBV29-1
abundance: .
j_gene: TRBJ1-2
d_gene: TRBD1
CDR3aa: CSVGQGYGYTF
CDR3nt: TGCAGCGTTGGACAGGGGTATGGCTACACCTTC

v_gene: TRBV5-1
abundance: .
j_gene: TRBJ2-3
d_gene: TRBD2
CDR3aa: CASHLAGGASTDTQYF
CDR3nt: TGCGCCAGTCACCTAGCGGGGGGGGCTAGCACAGATACGCAGTATTTT

v_gene: TRBV5-6
abundance: .
j_gene: TRBJ2-5
d_gene: .
CDR3aa: CASSLVLGAKETQYF
CDR3nt: TGTGCCAGCAGCTTGGTGTTGGGAGCCAAAGAGACCCAGTACTTC

v_gene: TRBV5-1
abundance: .
j_gene: TRBJ2-1
d_gene: TRBD1
CDR3aa: CASSDYGQALGEQFF
CDR3nt: TGCGCCAGCAGCGACTATGGACAGGCCTTGGGTGAGCAGTTCTTC

v_gene: TRBV27
abundance: .
j_gene: TRBJ1-5
d_gene: .
CDR3aa: CASRGSYGNQPQHF
CDR3nt: TGTGCCAGTAGGGGCAGTTATGGCAATCAGCCCCAGCATTTT

v_gene: TRBV29-1
abundance: .
j_gene: TRBJ1-4
d_gene: .
CDR3aa: CSVQTGNLEEKLFF
CDR3nt: TGCAGCGTTCAAACCGGAAACCTGGAGGAAAAACTGTTTTTT

v_gene: TRBV5-1
abundance: .
j_gene: TRBJ2-5
d_gene: .
CDR3aa: CASSDPSRKQETQYF
CDR3nt: TGCGCCAGCAGCGATCCTTCTAGAAAGCAAGAGACCCAGTACTTC

v_gene: TRBV28
abundance: .
j_gene: TRBJ2-3
d_gene: TRBD2
CDR3aa: CASGTSGSTDTQYF
CDR3nt: TGTGCCAGCGGGACTAGCGGGAGCACAGATACGCAGTATTTT

v_gene: TRBV6-1
abundance: .
j_gene: TRBJ2-5
d_gene: TRBD1
CDR3aa: CASFWTGQETQYF
CDR3nt: TGTGCCAGCTTTTGGACAGGGCAAGAGACCCAGTACTTC

v_gene: TRBV7-2
abundance: once
j_gene: TRBJ2-1
d_gene: TRBD2
CDR3aa: CASSPGTIYNEQFF
CDR3nt: TGTGCCAGCAGCCCCGGGACTATATACAATGAGCAGTTCTTC

v_gene: TRBV7-9
abundance: .
j_gene: TRBJ2-1
d_gene: TRBD1
CDR3aa: CASSLGQGTWNEQFF
CDR3nt: TGTGCCAGCAGCTTAGGACAGGGAACGTGGAATGAGCAGTTCTTC

v_gene: TRBV28
abundance: .
j_gene: TRBJ1-1
d_gene: TRBD1
CDR3aa: CATRTGGYTEAFF
CDR3nt: TGTGCCACCCGGACAGGGGGATACACTGAAGCTTTCTTT

v_gene: TRBV28
abundance: .
j_gene: TRBJ1-5
d_gene: .
CDR3aa: CASSLSGLNQPQHF
CDR3nt: TGTGCCAGCAGTTTATCAGGCCTAAATCAGCCCCAGCATTTT

v_gene: TRBV5-4
abundance: .
j_gene: TRBJ2-3
d_gene: .
CDR3aa: CASSLGKQDTQYF
CDR3nt: TGTGCCAGCAGCTTGGGAAAGCAAGATACGCAGTATTTT

v_gene: TRBV10-1
abundance: many
j_gene: TRBJ2-7
d_gene: .
CDR3aa: CASSRDLNSIYEQYF
CDR3nt: TGCGCCAGCAGTCGGGACTTAAACTCGATCTACGAGCAGTACTTC

v_gene: TRBV5-1
abundance: .
j_gene: TRBJ1-5
d_gene: TRBD1
CDR3aa: CASSLGTGGNQPQHF
CDR3nt: TGCGCCAGCAGCTTAGGGACAGGGGGCAATCAGCCCCAGCATTTT

v_gene: TRBV18
abundance: .
j_gene: TRBJ2-7
d_gene: TRBD1
CDR3aa: CASSRSDRGEQYF
CDR3nt: TGTGCCAGCTCAAGATCGGACAGGGGCGAGCAGTACTTC

v_gene: TRBV4-3
abundance: .
j_gene: TRBJ1-5
d_gene: .
CDR3aa: CASSQDGEGDNQPQHF
CDR3nt: TGCGCCAGCAGCCAAGATGGTGAGGGGGACAATCAGCCCCAGCATTTT

v_gene: TRBV2
abundance: .
j_gene: TRBJ2-4
d_gene: .
CDR3aa: CASSERELATGENYIQYF
CDR3nt: TGTGCCAGCAGTGAACGCGAACTAGCTACAGGGGAGAACTACATTCAGTACTTC

v_gene: TRBV4-1
abundance: .
j_gene: TRBJ1-1
d_gene: TRBD1
CDR3aa: CASSQWTGEGNTEAFF
CDR3nt: TGCGCCAGCAGCCAATGGACAGGGGAGGGGAACACTGAAGCTTTCTTT

v_gene: TRBV30
abundance: few
j_gene: TRBJ2-7
d_gene: .
CDR3aa: CAWMERVPYEQYF
CDR3nt: TGTGCCTGGATGGAGAGGGTGCCCTACGAGCAGTACTTC

v_gene: TRBV28
abundance: .
j_gene: TRBJ2-1
d_gene: TRBD2
CDR3aa: CASSPGTSGFNEQFF
CDR3nt: TGTGCCAGCAGCCCCGGGACTAGCGGTTTTAATGAGCAGTTCTTC

v_gene: TRBV29-1
abundance: .
j_gene: TRBJ2-2
d_gene: TRBD2
CDR3aa: CSVEVTSGDPNGELFF
CDR3nt: TGCAGCGTTGAAGTCACTAGCGGGGATCCGAACGGGGAGCTGTTTTTT

v_gene: TRBV29-1
abundance: .
j_gene: TRBJ2-3
d_gene: TRBD2
CDR3aa: CSVRDSGEPTMFTQYF
CDR3nt: TGCAGCGTTCGCGACAGCGGGGAGCCGACCATGTTTACGCAGTATTTT

v_gene: TRBV15
abundance: .
j_gene: TRBJ2-7
d_gene: TRBD1
CDR3aa: CATSSDRVYEQYF
CDR3nt: TGTGCCACCAGCAGCGACAGGGTCTACGAGCAGTACTTC

v_gene: TRBV10-2
abundance: .
j_gene: TRBJ1-6
d_gene: TRBD1
CDR3aa: CASGQAHNSPLHF
CDR3nt: TGCGCCAGCGGACAGGCCCATAATTCACCCCTCCACTTT

v_gene: TRBV28
abundance: once
j_gene: TRBJ1-5
d_gene: .
CDR3aa: CASSLFGGVRGNQPQHF
CDR3nt: TGTGCCAGCAGTTTATTTGGCGGGGTGAGGGGCAATCAGCCCCAGCATTTT

v_gene: TRBV5-1
abundance: .
j_gene: TRBJ1-1
d_gene: TRBD1
CDR3aa: CASSWDRVQGNTEAFF
CDR3nt: TGCGCCAGCAGCTGGGACAGGGTTCAGGGGAACACTGAAGCTTTCTTT

v_gene: TRBV7-9
abundance: .
j_gene: TRBJ1-2
d_gene: .
CDR3aa: CASSPDGSDNYGYTF
CDR3nt: TGTGCCAGCAGCCCGGACGGGAGCGATAACTATGGCTACACCTTC

v_gene: TRBV4-3
abundance: .
j_gene: TRBJ2-1
d_gene: .
CDR3aa: CASSQSPYYEQFF
CDR3nt: TGCGCCAGCAGCCAATCCCCCTACTACGAGCAGTTCTTC

v_gene: TRBV28
abundance: .
j_gene: TRBJ1-2
d_gene: .
CDR3aa: CASSFRWGLRSDYGYTF
CDR3nt: TGTGCCAGCAGTTTTCGGTGGGGGCTAAGGTCTGACTATGGCTACACCTTC

v_gene: TRBV4-3
abundance: .
j_gene: TRBJ2-2
d_gene: .
CDR3aa: CASSPKAGGELFF
CDR3nt: TGCGCCAGCAGCCCCAAAGCGGGCGGGGAGCTGTTTTTT

v_gene: TRBV11-3
abundance: once
j_gene: TRBJ1-1
d_gene: .
CDR3aa: CASSLGGGVTEAFF
CDR3nt: TGTGCCAGCAGCTTAGGGGGCGGCGTCACTGAAGCTTTCTTT

v_gene: TRBV7-6
abundance: .
j_gene: TRBJ2-3
d_gene: .
CDR3aa: CASSLIRLGTDTQYF
CDR3nt: TGTGCCAGCAGCTTAATTCGGCTAGGCACAGATACGCAGTATTTT

v_gene: TRBV5-1
abundance: .
j_gene: TRBJ1-2
d_gene: .
CDR3aa: CASSWKQGSHGYTF
CDR3nt: TGCGCCAGCAGCTGGAAACAGGGCTCCCATGGCTACACCTTC

v_gene: TRBV4-3
abundance: .
j_gene: TRBJ2-7
d_gene: TRBD2
CDR3aa: CASSQDYAGGSGGQYF
CDR3nt: TGCGCCAGCAGCCAAGATTACGCGGGGGGATCAGGAGGGCAGTACTTC

v_gene: TRBV4-1
abundance: .
j_gene: TRBJ2-5
d_gene: .
CDR3aa: CASSLGVQETQYF
CDR3nt: TGCGCCAGCAGCCTCGGTGTACAAGAGACCCAGTACTTC